This T cell receptor (beta chain) was captured by sequencing in a study of regulatory T cells in long-lasting Graves disease. With iRepertoire HTBI primers and Arm-PCR of CDR3 regions, TCR beta libraries were built. Each CDR3 protein is one row after TCRdb ran MiXCR on the multiplex PCR reads. The sample shows 300,000 to 400,000 distinct CDR3 sequences, around 20% of them seen only once. The CDR3 length is 13 residues. Germline V gene sequence: CDR1 DFQATT, CDR2 SNEGSKA (reference sequence). V was shortened by 4 bases and J by 4 bases, with 13 bases between the two germline ends. Indicated time point: persistent/refractory GD, antithyroid drugs over 5 years with positive TRAb. The authors made the TCR library using RNA they extracted from PBMCs. In Xi'an, China, an endocrinology department was the source of patients.

The chain uses TRBV20-1 and TRBJ2-5, with D uncertain. The specimen was peripheral blood mononuclear cells (PBMCs), collected when the disease was refractory, from a patient treated with antithyroid drugs. The clonotype comes from a female donor with Graves disease. The CDR3 region is CSAIPGLGETQYF. The CDR3 coding sequence is TGCAGTGCTATCCCTGGTTTAGGAGAGACCCAGTACTTC.